This T cell receptor beta chain was recovered during a study of blood T cells in healthy people across ages. The V end lost 5 bases, the J end lost 11 bases, and 21 bases lay between the germline ends. The germline V gene encodes CDR1 SGHTA and CDR2 FQGNSA. The CDR3 contains 14 residues. The authors ran a second PCR of about 6 to 11 cycles using a sample-barcoded 5' primer and a J-beta primer mix. TCRdb redid the calling of the 5' RACE reads with MiXCR, one entry per CDR3 protein. The sample holds 800,000 to 900,000 distinct CDR3 sequences, less than 80% seen once. This receptor was identified in a man under 40 in good health. The chain is built from TRBV7-2 and TRBJ2-5, with D tentatively TRBD2 (5 bases). Sequencing was carried out using blood. CDR3 sequence: CASSRHDGVREQYF. In DNA, the CDR3 is TGTGCCAGCAGCCGTCACGACGGGGTTCGTGAGCAGTACTTC.